This TCR beta chain stems from a study of regulatory T cells in long-lasting Graves disease. Construction of TCR beta libraries relied on iRepertoire HTBI primers and on Arm-PCR targeting CDR3 regions. TCRdb ran MiXCR on the multiplex PCR reads and lists one entry per CDR3 protein. In the table there are 420,000 or so distinct CDR3 sequences, 23% of which are singletons. V dropped 5 bases and J dropped 4 bases, with 16 bases sitting between them. Germline V gene lookup returns CDR1 DFQATT and CDR2 SNEGSKA (reference sequence). This CDR3 contains 14 residues. Time point defined: persistent/refractory GD, antithyroid drugs over 5 years with positive TRAb. TCR sequences were obtained from RNA taken from PBMCs.

This rearrangement joins TRBV20-1 to TRBJ2-3; no firm D call. The material was peripheral blood mononuclear cells (PBMCs), obtained when the disease was refractory, from a patient treated with antithyroid drugs. This clonotype originated in a female donor with Graves disease. CDR3 nucleotide sequence: TGCAGTGCTCCCGGACGTAGCTTAGCAGATACGCAGTATTTT. Encoded protein: CSAPGRSLADTQYF.